This T cell receptor beta chain was sequenced during a study of control samples from healthy donors and cancer patients. Trimming removed 6 bases at V and 0 bases at J, with 9 bases between. CDR1 is MNHEY, CDR2 SVGAGI, per germline. The CDR3 has 14 amino acids. The repertoire was sequenced with immunoSEQ multiplex PCR; TCRdb's copy has only in-frame clones and lacks some. The sample has about 63,000 clones, around 87% seen once; the top ten hold roughly 13%. Sequencing input: PBMCs. This sequence originates from a woman aged 55-69 years with lung cancer. This sequence joins TRBV6-5 and TRBJ2-1; D gene ambiguous. CDR3 nucleotide sequence: TGTGCCAGCAGCCTATTTGACTCCTACAATGAGCAGTTCTTC. It specifies CASSLFDSYNEQFF.